This T cell receptor (beta chain) was sequenced during a study of OX40 agonist ivuxolimab in advanced cancers. At the level of the study: Across the patients, intravenous ivuxolimab was delivered every 2 weeks at 0.01 to 10 mg/kg. Overall study results and limits: Also present in some nonresponders was a low level of normalized T-cell clonal expansion. Antigen specificity of clonally expanded peripheral T cells was not established.

Measured with immunoSEQ multiplex PCR; TCRdb has only the in-frame clones, and not every one. The sample lists more than 95,000 clones; around nine tenths were seen once. V was trimmed by 6 bases and J by 3 bases, leaving 12 bases between them. Per germline, CDR1 MNHEY and CDR2 SMNVEV (reference sequence). The CDR3 loop spans 13 amino acids. This clone was counted a single time. Its target is unknown. The sequencing here drew on CD4+ or CD8+ T cells sorted from blood, taken in a trial of the OX40 agonist ivuxolimab. This clonotype originated in an adult with an advanced solid tumor such as melanoma, head and neck, liver or kidney cancer. V gene TRBV27 combines with J gene TRBJ2-7; weak D call: TRBD1 (6 bases). CDR3 protein: CASRPTGSYEQYF. CDR3 bases: TGTGCCAGCAGGCCCACAGGGAGCTACGAGCAGTACTTC.